The clone carrying this T cell receptor beta chain was seen only once. These data are taken from a study of blood T cell repertoires in COVID-19. The overall study: The analysed material was cDNA or gDNA that came from T cells, B-cell-depleted T cells, or PBMCs.

Sequencing was performed with immunoSEQ multiplex PCR; in TCRdb, only in-frame clones are kept and a portion is missing. The sample shows 150,000 to 200,000 clones, less than 90% of them seen only once. The V end was cut by 1 base, the J end by 2 bases, with 11 bases between. This CDR3 has 15 residues. CDR1 is LGHNT, CDR2 FRNRAP, per germline. The sequence was obtained from a woman in her sixties or seventies with COVID-19, enrolled during active disease. Sequenced sample: peripheral blood. The genes are TRBV12-5 and TRBJ2-5, with D tentatively TRBD1 (6 bases). The CDR3 is CASGLGQGLQETQYF. DNA of the CDR3: TGTGCTAGTGGTTTGGGCCAGGGGCTTCAAGAGACCCAGTACTTC.